Following are 10 T cell receptor beta chains from one sample sequenced in a study of T cells in localized non-small cell lung cancer. TCRdb's copy holds only in-frame clones and misses some; the assay was immunoSEQ multiplex PCR. The sample consists of 86,000 or so clones, 84% of them appearing once. Specimen: peripheral blood, collected before any cancer treatment. The receptors were sampled from a man between 40 and 70 years old with stage I lung adenocarcinoma.

The V gene is TRBV11-2, the J gene TRBJ1-5; possible D gene TRBD1, 5 bases. Per germline, CDR1 SGHAT and CDR2 FQNNGV. The CDR3 loop spans 14 amino acids. V was clipped by 6 bases and J by 6 bases, with 15 bases between them. CDR3 amino acids: CASSFGQGSQPQHF. CDR3 in DNA: TGTGCCAGCAGTTTTGGCCAGGGAAGTCAGCCCCAGCATTTT.

The chain combines TRBV5-4 with TRBJ2-7; 9 nucleotides align to TRBD1. The CDR3 length is 15 residues. Germline V lookup: CDR1 SGHNT, CDR2 YYREEE (reference sequence). V dropped 5 bases and J dropped 2; count of bases not matched to a gene: 8. CDR3 region: CASSSGTGPAYEQYF. The CDR3 DNA is TGTGCCAGCAGTTCCGGGACAGGGCCTGCCTACGAGCAGTACTTC.

This clone was seen more than once but under ten times. V is TRBV27 and J is TRBJ1-1; 7 nucleotides agree with TRBD1. The CDR3 is 14 amino acids. Germline loops: CDR1 MNHEY, CDR2 SMNVEV (reference sequence). The J segment lost 4 bases and the V segment lost 8 bases, leaving 10 bases of the junction unmatched. CDR3 loop: CASASRQGGTEAFF. The CDR3 coding sequence is TGTGCCAGCGCCTCCCGACAGGGCGGCACTGAAGCTTTCTTT.

The chain recombines TRBV19 with TRBJ2-3; weak D call: TRBD1 (5 bases). Germline V CDR1 and CDR2: LNHDA, SQIVND (reference sequence). CDR3 length: 13 amino acids. V dropped 6 bases and J dropped 4 bases, with 11 bases sitting between them. CDR3 nucleotides: TGTGCCAGTAGAGAGTTAGGGGCAGATACGCAGTATTTT. Encoded protein: CASRELGADTQYF.

This chain links TRBV7-9 with TRBJ2-3; 9 nucleotides line up with TRBD1. This CDR3 region has 13 residues. Germline V lookup: CDR1 SEHNR, CDR2 FQNEAQ (reference sequence). V lost 3 bases to trimming and J lost 13 bases; unmatched junction nucleotides: 8. The CDR3 DNA reads TGTGCCAGCAGCTTGCAGTTTCGGGACAGGGAGTATTTT. Residues: CASSLQFRDREYF.

In its sample, this clone was seen once. This chain uses TRBV5-1 with TRBJ2-3; TRBD2 aligns across 11 bases. This CDR3 contains 16 residues. Germline trimming cut 4 bases from V and 2 bases from J; bases unmatched to any gene: 6. Germline lookup yields CDR1 SGHRS and CDR2 YFSETQ. In DNA, the CDR3 is TGCGCCAGCAGCCCCTCGGGACTAGCGGCCACAGATACGCAGTATTTT. This codes for CASSPSGLAATDTQYF.

The rearrangement links TRBV28 to TRBJ2-7, with 9 bases lining up with TRBD2. V lost 7 bases to trimming and J lost 7 bases; unmatched junction nucleotides: 14. Germline values: CDR1 MDHEN, CDR2 SYDVKM. This CDR3 has 15 residues. The CDR3 coding sequence is TGTGCCAGCACGGGAGGTGGCGGGAGGGCGGGGGAGCAGTACTTC. Protein product: CASTGGGGRAGEQYF.

The chain combines TRBV30 with TRBJ2-5; TRBD2 agrees at 8 bases. The V gene's germline CDR1 is GTSNPN and CDR2 SVGIG (reference sequence). This CDR3 is built from 13 residues. Trimming removed 5 bases from V and 3 bases from J; junction bases left unmatched: 5. CDR3 sequence (DNA): TGTGCCTGGGCGGGGGGCCTTGAAGAGACCCAGTACTTC. This translates into CAWAGGLEETQYF. Looking up the rest from reference TRBV30 and TRBJ2-5 gives the full variable domain: SQTIHQWPATLVQPVGSPLSLECTVEGTSNPNLYWYRQAAGRGLQLLFYSVGIGQISSEVPQNLSASRPQDRQFILSSKKLLLSDSGFYLCAWAGGLEETQYFGPGTRLLVL.

This clone occurred once. This chain joins TRBV18 and TRBJ1-4, with unresolved D. Germline values: CDR1 KGHSH, CDR2 LQKENI. This CDR3 comprises 14 residues. V lost 0 bases, J lost 8 bases, and 10 bases lay in between. The chain's CDR3 is CASSPPPENEKLFF. The DNA of the CDR3 is TGTGCCAGCTCACCACCGCCGGAAAACGAAAAACTGTTTTTT.

This clone was found a few times. The CDR3 loop reads CSVEGGAGYTF. CDR3 nucleotide sequence: TGCAGCGTTGAGGGAGGGGCCGGCTACACCTTC. J is TRBJ1-2 and V is TRBV29-1; possibly TRBD1 for D (5 bases). The CDR3 has 11 amino acids. V was trimmed by 3 bases and J by 8 bases, leaving 10 bases between them. CDR1 and CDR2 from the germline V gene are SQVTM and ANQGSEA.